This T cell receptor beta chain was captured in a study of cytomegalovirus exposure and HLA in healthy donors. Study information: Both the 120 validation repertoires and the 666 first-cohort repertoires used the same platform, as reported by a later analysis.

Study-level results: The study labeled roughly 160 TCR beta chains cytomegalovirus-associated. Cytomegalovirus status, reportedly, was diagnosed with high specificity and sensitivity by the classifier.

On this clone: Its specificity is unknown.

CDR1 is SNHLY, CDR2 FYNNEI, per germline. V was pared by 6 bases and J by 7 bases, with 15 bases between. There are 13 residues in the CDR3. The repertoire was sequenced with immunoSEQ multiplex PCR; TCRdb's copy has only in-frame clones and lacks some. The sample contains 170,000 or so clones, about four fifths of which appear only once. The donors were part of the validation cohort of 120 or so subjects. That cohort was separate from the first cohort, which comprised under 750 subjects. This clonotype was obtained from a woman between 18 and 29 years old in good health and CMV-seropositive. The sequenced material came from PBMCs. The J gene is TRBJ1-1, the V gene TRBV2, with D tentatively TRBD1 (6 bases). The CDR3 here is CASSQTAGDEAFF. In nucleotides, the CDR3 is TGTGCCAGCAGCCAAACGGCAGGGGATGAAGCTTTCTTT.